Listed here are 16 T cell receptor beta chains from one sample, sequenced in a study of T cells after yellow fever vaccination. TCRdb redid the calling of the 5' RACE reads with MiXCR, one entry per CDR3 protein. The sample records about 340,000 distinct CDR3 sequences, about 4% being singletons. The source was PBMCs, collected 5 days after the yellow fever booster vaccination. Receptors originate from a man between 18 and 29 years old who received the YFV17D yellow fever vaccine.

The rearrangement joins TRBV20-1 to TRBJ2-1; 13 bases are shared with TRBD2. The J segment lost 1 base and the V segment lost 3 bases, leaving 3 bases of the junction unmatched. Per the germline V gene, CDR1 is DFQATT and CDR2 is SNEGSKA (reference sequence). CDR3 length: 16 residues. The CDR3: CSARTSGGISYNEQFF. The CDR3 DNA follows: TGCAGTGCTAGGACTAGCGGGGGGATTTCCTACAATGAGCAGTTCTTC.

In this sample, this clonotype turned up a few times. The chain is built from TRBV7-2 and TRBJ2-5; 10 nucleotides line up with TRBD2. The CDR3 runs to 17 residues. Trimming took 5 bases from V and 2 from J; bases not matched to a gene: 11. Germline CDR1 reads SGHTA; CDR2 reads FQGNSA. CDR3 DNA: TGTGCCAGCAGCCGAGCGGGGGGGCCGAGATGGCAAGAGACCCAGTACTTC. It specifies CASSRAGGPRWQETQYF.

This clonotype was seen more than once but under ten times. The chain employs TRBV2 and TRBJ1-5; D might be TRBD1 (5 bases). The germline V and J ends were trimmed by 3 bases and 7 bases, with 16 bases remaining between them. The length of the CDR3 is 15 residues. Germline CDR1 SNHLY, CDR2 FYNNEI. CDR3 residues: CASSDDRTGTQPQHF. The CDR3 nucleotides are TGTGCCAGCAGTGATGATCGAACGGGGACGCAGCCCCAGCATTTT.

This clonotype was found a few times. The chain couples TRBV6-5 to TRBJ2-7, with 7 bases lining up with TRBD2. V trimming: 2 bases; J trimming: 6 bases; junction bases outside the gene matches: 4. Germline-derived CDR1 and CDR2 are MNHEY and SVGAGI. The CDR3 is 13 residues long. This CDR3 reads CASSYRLAGEQYF. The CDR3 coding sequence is TGTGCCAGCAGTTACCGACTAGCTGGCGAGCAGTACTTC.

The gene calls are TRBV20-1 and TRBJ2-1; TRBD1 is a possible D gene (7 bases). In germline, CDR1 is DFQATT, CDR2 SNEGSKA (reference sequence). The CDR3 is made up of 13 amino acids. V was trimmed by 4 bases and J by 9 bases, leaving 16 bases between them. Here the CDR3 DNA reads TGCAGTGCTAATGGCAGGGGGACTGTTGAGCAGTTCTTC. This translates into CSANGRGTVEQFF.

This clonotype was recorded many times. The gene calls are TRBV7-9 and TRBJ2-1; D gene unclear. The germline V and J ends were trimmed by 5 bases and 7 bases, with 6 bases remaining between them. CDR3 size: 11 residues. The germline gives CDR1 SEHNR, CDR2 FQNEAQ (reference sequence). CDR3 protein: CASSPQNEQFF. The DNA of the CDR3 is TGTGCCAGCAGCCCCCAGAATGAGCAGTTCTTC. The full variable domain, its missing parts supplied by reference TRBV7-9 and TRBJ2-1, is DTGVSQNPRHKITKRGQNVTFRCDPISEHNRLYWYRQTLGQGPEFLTYFQNEAQLEKSRLLSDRFSAERPKGSFSTLEIQRTEQGDSAMYLCASSPQNEQFFGPGTRLTVL.

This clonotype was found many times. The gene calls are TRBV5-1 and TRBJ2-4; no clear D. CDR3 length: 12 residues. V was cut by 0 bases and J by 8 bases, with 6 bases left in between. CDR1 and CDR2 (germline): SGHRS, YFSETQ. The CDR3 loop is CASSLVGDIQYF. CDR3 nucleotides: TGCGCCAGCAGCTTGGTGGGCGACATTCAGTACTTC.

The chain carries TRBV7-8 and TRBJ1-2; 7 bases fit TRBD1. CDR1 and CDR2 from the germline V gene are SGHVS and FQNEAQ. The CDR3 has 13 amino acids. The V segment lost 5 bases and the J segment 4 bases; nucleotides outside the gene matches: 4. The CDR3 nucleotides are TGTGCCAGCAGCCCCACAGGGGTCTATGGCTACACCTTC. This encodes CASSPTGVYGYTF.

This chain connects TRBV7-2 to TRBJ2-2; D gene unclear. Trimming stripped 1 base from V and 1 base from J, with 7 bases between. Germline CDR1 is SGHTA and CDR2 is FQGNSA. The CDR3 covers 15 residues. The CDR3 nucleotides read TGTGCCAGCAGCTTAGTCGGGTGGAACACCGGGGAGCTGTTTTTT. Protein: CASSLVGWNTGELFF.

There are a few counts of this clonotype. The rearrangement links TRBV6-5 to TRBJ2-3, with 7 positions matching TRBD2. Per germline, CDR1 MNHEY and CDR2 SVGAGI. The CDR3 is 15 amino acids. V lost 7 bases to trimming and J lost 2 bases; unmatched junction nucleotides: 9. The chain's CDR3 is CASTPRGDDTDTQYF. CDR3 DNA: TGTGCCAGCACCCCTCGGGGGGATGACACAGATACGCAGTATTTT.

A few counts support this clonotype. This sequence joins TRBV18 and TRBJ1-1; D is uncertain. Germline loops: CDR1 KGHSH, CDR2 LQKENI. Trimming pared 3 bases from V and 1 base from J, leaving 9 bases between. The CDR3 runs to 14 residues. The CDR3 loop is CASSPDFANTEAFF. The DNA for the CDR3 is TGTGCCAGCTCACCGGACTTTGCGAACACTGAAGCTTTCTTT.

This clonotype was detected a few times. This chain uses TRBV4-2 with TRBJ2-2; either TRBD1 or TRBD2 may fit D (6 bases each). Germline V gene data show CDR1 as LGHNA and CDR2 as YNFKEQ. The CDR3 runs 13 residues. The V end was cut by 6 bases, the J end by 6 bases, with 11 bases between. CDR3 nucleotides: TGTGCCAGCAGTCGAAGGGGGGCCGGGGAGCTGTTTTTT. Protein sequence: CASSRRGAGELFF.

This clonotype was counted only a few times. This CDR3 reads CASSPTTGTYGYTF. CDR3 in DNA: TGTGCCAGCAGTCCAACTACAGGCACCTATGGCTACACCTTC. V and J are TRBV6-2 or TRBV6-3 and TRBJ1-2, with TRBD1 as a possible D gene (5 bases). V dropped 5 bases and J dropped 4 bases, with 14 bases sitting between them. The CDR3 extends over 14 amino acids. CDR1 and CDR2 (germline): MNHEY, SVGEGT.

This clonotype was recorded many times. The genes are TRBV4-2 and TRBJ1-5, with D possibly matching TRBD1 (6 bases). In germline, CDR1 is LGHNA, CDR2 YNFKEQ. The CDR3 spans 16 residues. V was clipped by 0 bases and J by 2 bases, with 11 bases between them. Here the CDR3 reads CASSQDTGTGNQPQHF. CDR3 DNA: TGTGCCAGCAGCCAAGATACAGGGACGGGCAATCAGCCCCAGCATTTT.

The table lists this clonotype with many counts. The CDR3 protein is CASSLEAETYGYTF. CDR3 coding DNA: TGCGCCAGCAGCTTGGAGGCGGAGACCTATGGCTACACCTTC. The V and J genes are TRBV5-1 and TRBJ1-2; D not certain. CDR3 length equals 14 residues. Trimming cost V 0 bases and J 4 bases, with 10 bases left between them. Per the germline V gene, CDR1 is SGHRS and CDR2 is YFSETQ.

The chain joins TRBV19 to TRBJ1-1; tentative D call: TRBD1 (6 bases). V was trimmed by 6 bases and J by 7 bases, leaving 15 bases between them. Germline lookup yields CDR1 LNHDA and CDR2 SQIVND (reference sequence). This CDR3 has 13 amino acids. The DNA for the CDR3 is TGTGCCAGTAGCGTGTCAGGGGCTAGTGAAGCTTTCTTT. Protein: CASSVSGASEAFF.